The rows below give T cell receptor beta chains drawn from one sample of a study of blood T cell repertoires in COVID-19. Profiling relied on immunoSEQ multiplex PCR, and the TCRdb table lists in-frame clones only, not all of them. The sample lists approximately 260,000 clones, about 87% occurring once. Sequenced input: PBMCs or T cells enriched from blood (not recorded which). Receptors originate from a woman in her 40s with acute COVID-19. Both conserved end residues are part of each CDR3. The D gene is left open where the match is weak. Expanded clones get a size class; other rows say once, few or many, or leave the size out.

>TRBJ2-2|TRBV24-1|-|TRBD1
TGTGCCATTGACTCGGGACAGGGTACCGGGGAGCTGTTTTTT
CAIDSGQGTGELFF
>TRBJ2-5|TRBV5-1|once|TRBD2
TGCGCCAGCAGCTTGTCGACTAGCGCGAACCTACGGGAGACCCAGTACTTC
CASSLSTSANLRETQYF
>TRBJ1-2|TRBV30|-|-
TGTGCCTGCCCAACCCGGGGTGGCTATGGCTACACCTTC
CACPTRGGYGYTF
>TRBJ2-1|TRBV7-8|-|TRBD2
TGTGCCAGCAGCCTGGGACTAGCGGGAGGGCCCCACAATGAGCAGTTCTTC
CASSLGLAGGPHNEQFF
>TRBJ1-2|TRBV14|-|TRBD1
TGTGCCAGCAGCCCTGTCGAAGGTGGACAGGTTGTCTATGGCTACACCTTC
CASSPVEGGQVVYGYTF
>TRBJ1-1|TRBV4-1|-|TRBD1
TGCGCCAGCAGCCAATTCCGGGACAGGGGGGCGAACACTGAAGCTTTCTTT
CASSQFRDRGANTEAFF
>TRBJ2-7|TRBV10-3|-|TRBD2
TGTGCCAGCGAAGGGACTAGCTCTGGGCAGTACTTC
CASEGTSSGQYF
>TRBJ1-2|TRBV6-5|-|TRBD1
TGTGCCAGCAGCGGGGGACAGACTCTGGATGGCTACACCTTC
CASSGGQTLDGYTF
>TRBJ1-6|TRBV3-1/TRBV3-2|-|-
TGTGCCAGCAGCCCTAACAGGGCCACACCCCTCCACTTT
CASSPNRATPLHF
>TRBJ1-1|TRBV2|-|-
TGTGCCAGCAGCTCATACAGAATACAGAACACTGAAGCTTTCTTT
CASSSYRIQNTEAFF
>TRBJ2-3|TRBV6-5|-|TRBD2
TGTGCCAGCAGTTATTCAGCTAGCGGCCTCACAGATACGCAGTATTTT
CASSYSASGLTDTQYF
>TRBJ1-1|TRBV18|-|-
TGTGCCAGCTCGGTAACAGAAGACACTGAAGCTTTCTTT
CASSVTEDTEAFF
>TRBJ2-5|TRBV6-1|-|TRBD1
TGTGCCAGCAGTGTAGTCCTCGAGGGGGCCCAAGAGACCCAGTACTTC
CASSVVLEGAQETQYF
>TRBJ1-5|TRBV3-1/TRBV3-2|-|-
TGTGCCAGCAGCCAATCCAGGGAACAGCCCCAGCATTTT
CASSQSREQPQHF
>TRBJ1-5|TRBV24-1|-|TRBD1
TGTGCCACCAGTGATCCTGATTCAGGGGGCGGGCATGGCAATCAGCCCCAGCATTTT
CATSDPDSGGGHGNQPQHF
>TRBJ2-1|TRBV7-3|once|TRBD1
TGTGCCAGCAGTCGCCAGGGGGCTAACTACAATGAGCAGTTCTTC
CASSRQGANYNEQFF
>TRBJ2-1|TRBV7-9|-|TRBD1
TGTGCCAGCAGCTTGGTCGGGGACAGCCGAAAGTTCTTC
CASSLVGDSRKFF
>TRBJ2-1|TRBV5-1|-|TRBD2
TGCGCCAGCAGCTTGTTCCTAGCGGGAAACAATGAGCAGTTCTTC
CASSLFLAGNNEQFF
>TRBJ2-1|TRBV4-2|-|TRBD2
TGTGCCAGCAGCCAAGTTGGACTAGCGGGGCTTGAAGACAATGAGCAGTTCTTC
CASSQVGLAGLEDNEQFF
>TRBJ1-5|TRBV3-1/TRBV3-2|-|-
TGTGCCAGCAGCCAGGACAGTACGTACAATCAGCCCCAGCATTTT
CASSQDSTYNQPQHF
>TRBJ1-5|TRBV19|-|TRBD1
TGTGCCCGTCGGGACAGTAATCAGCCCCAGCATTTT
CARRDSNQPQHF
>TRBJ1-4|TRBV28|-|TRBD1
TGTGCCAGCAGTACCCCAAACAGGGGAGGAGAAAAACTGTTTTTT
CASSTPNRGGEKLFF
>TRBJ1-3|TRBV10-3|-|-
TGTGCCATCAGTGAACGGGAACACTCTGGAAACACCATATATTTT
CAISEREHSGNTIYF
>TRBJ1-3|TRBV5-1|-|-
TGCGCCAGCAGACTTAGGACGGGAGACTCTGGAAACACCATATATTTT
CASRLRTGDSGNTIYF
>TRBJ1-1|TRBV25-1|-|-
TGTGCCAGCGGCCCCTTCCCGAACACTGAAGCTTTCTTT
CASGPFPNTEAFF
>TRBJ2-1|TRBV9|-|TRBD2
TGTGCCAGCAGCCTAAGCGGGACTAGCGGGAGAGACCCCTACAATGAGCAGTTCTTC
CASSLSGTSGRDPYNEQFF
>TRBJ1-1|TRBV6-5|-|-
TGTGCCAGCAGTTACGGAGAGAACACTGAAGCTTTCTTT
CASSYGENTEAFF
>TRBJ1-5|TRBV10-2|-|-
TGCGCCAGCAGTGAGTCGATAGGACAACAGCCCCAGCATTTT
CASSESIGQQPQHF
>TRBJ2-4|TRBV7-2|-|TRBD2
TGTGCCAGCAGCTTATGGCTAGCGGGAGAAAACATTCAGTACTTC
CASSLWLAGENIQYF
>TRBJ1-5|TRBV2|-|TRBD1
TGTGCCAGCAGTAACGAGGGACAGAATCAGCCCCAGCATTTT
CASSNEGQNQPQHF
>TRBJ1-2|TRBV5-1|-|TRBD1
TGCGCCAGCAGCGCATCCGGGACAGGGGACGGCTACACCTTC
CASSASGTGDGYTF
>TRBJ2-3|TRBV6-5|once|-
TGTGCCAGCAGTTACCAGGCAGGGTTTACGCAGTATTTT
CASSYQAGFTQYF
>TRBJ1-5|TRBV24-1|-|TRBD1
TGTGCCACCAGTGACGGGGACAGGGGAGATCAGCCCCAGCATTTT
CATSDGDRGDQPQHF
>TRBJ2-2|TRBV5-1|few|TRBD2
TGCGCCAGCAGCCCTCTTTGGTCTTCGGGGGGGAAGAACACCGGGGAGCTGTTTTTT
CASSPLWSSGGKNTGELFF